The 9 T cell receptor beta chains below come from one sample, sequenced in a study of OX40 agonist ivuxolimab in advanced cancers. Using immunoSEQ multiplex PCR, the repertoire was profiled, and TCRdb retains in-frame clones only, with some absent. The sample has about 50,000 clones; roughly four fifths are singletons. Here the sequenced sample was CD4+ or CD8+ T cells sorted from blood, taken in a trial of the OX40 agonist ivuxolimab. These receptors all come from an adult with an advanced solid tumor such as melanoma, head and neck, liver or kidney cancer.

With respect to this clone: Compared with germline, one end of the junction differs, possibly owing to a read error. The chain combines TRBV2 with TRBJ1-1; D might be TRBD1 (5 bases). This CDR3 has 17 amino acids. Germline CDR1 is SNHLY and CDR2 is FYNNEI. The CDR3 sequence is CASSEAIYQGVGTEASF. As DNA, the CDR3 is TGTGCCAGCAGTGAAGCTATCTATCAGGGAGTCGGCACTGAAGCTTCCTTT.

This chain connects TRBV30 to TRBJ1-5; D is uncertain. Per the germline V gene, CDR1 is GTSNPN and CDR2 is SVGIG (reference sequence). Trimming stripped 0 bases from V and 0 bases from J, with 3 bases between. The length of the CDR3 is 13 residues. Here the CDR3 DNA reads TGTGCCTGGAGTGTAACTAGCAATCAGCCCCAGCATTTT. It is translated as CAWSVTSNQPQHF. The entire variable domain, with the rest obtained from reference TRBV30 and TRBJ1-5, is as follows: SQTIHQWPATLVQPVGSPLSLECTVEGTSNPNLYWYRQAAGRGLQLLFYSVGIGQISSEVPQNLSASRPQDRQFILSSKKLLLSDSGFYLCAWSVTSNQPQHFGDGTRLSIL.

This clone was detected only a few times. The chain is built from TRBV23-1 and TRBJ1-4; D is uncertain. TRBV23-1 counts as an open reading frame of uncertain function. This CDR3 is 16 amino acids long. V lost 2 bases and J 5 bases, leaving 15 bases between the germline ends. The CDR3 DNA reads as TGCGCCAGCAGTCAAAGACTGGGGTCCCCAAATGAAAAACTGTTTTTT. Protein sequence: CASSQRLGSPNEKLFF.

The rearrangement links TRBV5-1 to TRBJ2-1, with D perhaps matching TRBD2 (5 bases). CDR1 and CDR2 (germline): SGHRS, YFSETQ. The V end was cut by 2 bases, the J end by 8 bases, with 14 bases between. The CDR3 contains 14 residues. CDR3 protein: CASSLGSSYHEQFF. In DNA form, the CDR3 reads TGCGCCAGCAGCTTAGGGAGTTCTTATCATGAGCAGTTCTTC.

The gene calls are TRBV19 and TRBJ2-7; TRBD1 aligns across 8 bases. In germline, CDR1 is LNHDA, CDR2 SQIVND (reference sequence). The CDR3 extends over 11 amino acids. The ends lost 9 bases at V and 5 bases at J; junction bases unmatched: 3. In nucleotides, the CDR3 is TGTGCCAGCAGACAGGGGAACGAGCAGTACTTC. Translating it yields CASRQGNEQYF.

The CDR3 region is CASSLARGSLVATEAFF. The CDR3 DNA is TGTGCCAGCAGCTTAGCAAGGGGGTCCCTGGTTGCCACTGAAGCTTTCTTT. This chain joins TRBV11-3 and TRBJ1-1; a weak D match, TRBD1 (6 bases). Trimming pared 1 base from V and 4 bases from J, leaving 19 bases between. Per the germline V gene, CDR1 is SGHNT and CDR2 is YENEEA. The CDR3 totals 17 residues.

This chain connects TRBV2 to TRBJ2-2, with D unclear. V was cut by 4 bases and J by 5 bases, with 8 bases left in between. The CDR3 contains 13 residues. Germline CDR1 reads SNHLY; CDR2 reads FYNNEI. CDR3 nucleotide sequence: TGTGCCAGCAGTGTTTGGGGTACCGGGGAGCTGTTTTTT. This translates into CASSVWGTGELFF.

The chain has TRBV6-1 and TRBJ1-6; the D gene is possibly TRBD1 (6 bases). Germline V gives CDR1 MNHNS, CDR2 SASEGT. The ends were cut back, 7 bases at V and 10 bases at J, with 14 bases in the middle. The CDR3 is 13 residues long. This chain's CDR3 is CASNDRRTSPLHF. The DNA for the CDR3 is TGTGCCAGCAACGACAGGCGTACGTCACCCCTCCACTTT.

The rearrangement uses TRBV14 and TRBJ1-5; no clear D gene. The V end was cut by 1 base, the J end by 2 bases, with 3 bases between. This CDR3 contains 13 residues. The germline V gene has CDR1 SGHDN and CDR2 FVKESK. As DNA, the CDR3 is TGTGCCAGCAGCCAAGGGGGCAATCAGCCCCAGCATTTT. This gives the protein CASSQGGNQPQHF.